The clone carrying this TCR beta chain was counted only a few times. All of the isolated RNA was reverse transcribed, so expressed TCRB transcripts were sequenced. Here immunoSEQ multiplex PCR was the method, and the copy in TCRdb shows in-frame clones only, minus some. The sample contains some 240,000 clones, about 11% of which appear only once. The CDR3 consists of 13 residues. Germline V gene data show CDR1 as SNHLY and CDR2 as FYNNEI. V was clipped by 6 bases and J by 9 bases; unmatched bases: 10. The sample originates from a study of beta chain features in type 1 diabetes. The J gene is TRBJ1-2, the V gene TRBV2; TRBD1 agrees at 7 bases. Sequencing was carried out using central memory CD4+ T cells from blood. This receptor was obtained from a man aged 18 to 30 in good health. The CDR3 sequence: CASSRDSPLRYTF. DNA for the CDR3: TGTGCCAGCAGCCGGGACAGCCCTCTTCGCTACACCTTC.